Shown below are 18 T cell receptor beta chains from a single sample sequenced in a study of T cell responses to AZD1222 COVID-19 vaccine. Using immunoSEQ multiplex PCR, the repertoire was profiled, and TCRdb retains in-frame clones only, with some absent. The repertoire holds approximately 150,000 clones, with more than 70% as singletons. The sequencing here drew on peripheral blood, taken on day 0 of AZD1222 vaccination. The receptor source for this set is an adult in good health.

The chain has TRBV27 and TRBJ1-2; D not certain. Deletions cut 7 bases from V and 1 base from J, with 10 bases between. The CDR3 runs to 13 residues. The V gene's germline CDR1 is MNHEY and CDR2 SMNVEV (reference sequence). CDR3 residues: CASTPSVNYGYTF. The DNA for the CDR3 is TGTGCCAGCACCCCTTCAGTTAACTATGGCTACACCTTC.

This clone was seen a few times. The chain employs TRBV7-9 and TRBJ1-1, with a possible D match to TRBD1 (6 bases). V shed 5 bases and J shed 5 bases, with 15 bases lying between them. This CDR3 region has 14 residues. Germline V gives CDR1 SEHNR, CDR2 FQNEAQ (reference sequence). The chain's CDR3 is CASSPQGDRTEAFF. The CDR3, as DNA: TGTGCCAGCAGCCCACAGGGCGATAGGACTGAAGCTTTCTTT.

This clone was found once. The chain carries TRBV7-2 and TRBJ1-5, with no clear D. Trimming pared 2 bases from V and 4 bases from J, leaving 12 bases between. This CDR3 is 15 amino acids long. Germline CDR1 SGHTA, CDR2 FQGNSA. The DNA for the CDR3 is TGTGCCAGCAGCTTAAAAAGCGCGGATAATCAGCCCCAGCATTTT. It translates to CASSLKSADNQPQHF.

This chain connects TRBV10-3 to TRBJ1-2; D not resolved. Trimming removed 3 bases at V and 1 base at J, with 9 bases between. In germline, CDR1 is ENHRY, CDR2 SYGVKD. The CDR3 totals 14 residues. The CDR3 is CAISESPINYGYTF. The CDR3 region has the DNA TGTGCCATCAGTGAATCACCGATTAACTATGGCTACACCTTC.

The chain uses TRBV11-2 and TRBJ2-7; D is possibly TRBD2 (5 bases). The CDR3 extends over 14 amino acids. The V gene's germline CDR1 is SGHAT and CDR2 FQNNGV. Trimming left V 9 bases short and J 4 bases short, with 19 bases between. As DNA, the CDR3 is TGTGCCAGTGGGATCAGCAAGAGGGAATACGAGCAGTACTTC. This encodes CASGISKREYEQYF.

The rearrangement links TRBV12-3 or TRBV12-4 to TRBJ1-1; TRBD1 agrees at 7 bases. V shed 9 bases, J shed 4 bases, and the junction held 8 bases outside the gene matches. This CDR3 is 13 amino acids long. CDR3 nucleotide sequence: TGTGCCAGTGAACAGGGGCCGTCCACTGAAGCTTTCTTT. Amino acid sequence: CASEQGPSTEAFF.

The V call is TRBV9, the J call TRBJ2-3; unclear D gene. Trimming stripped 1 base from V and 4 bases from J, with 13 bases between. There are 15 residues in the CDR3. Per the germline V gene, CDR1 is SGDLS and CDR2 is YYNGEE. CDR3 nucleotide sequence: TGTGCCAGCAGCGTAACGAGTTGGAGCTCAGATACGCAGTATTTT. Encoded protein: CASSVTSWSSDTQYF.

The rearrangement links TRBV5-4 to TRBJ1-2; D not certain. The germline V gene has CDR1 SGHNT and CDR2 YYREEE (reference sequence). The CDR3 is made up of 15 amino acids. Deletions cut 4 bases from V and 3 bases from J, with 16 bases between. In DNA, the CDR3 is TGTGCCAGCAGCCTCCAGGATGCACCGCACTATGGCTACACCTTC. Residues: CASSLQDAPHYGYTF. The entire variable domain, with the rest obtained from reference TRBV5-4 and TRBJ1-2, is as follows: ETGVTQSPTHLIKTRGQQVTLRCSSQSGHNTVSWYQQALGQGPQFIFQYYREEENGRGNFPPRFSGLQFPNYSSELNVNALELDDSALYLCASSLQDAPHYGYTFGSGTRLTVV.

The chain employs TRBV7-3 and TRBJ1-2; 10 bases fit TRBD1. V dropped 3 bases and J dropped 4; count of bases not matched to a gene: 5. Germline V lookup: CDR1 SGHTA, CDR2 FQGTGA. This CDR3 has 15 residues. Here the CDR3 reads CASSLTGGAGYGYTF. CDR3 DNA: TGTGCCAGCAGCTTGACAGGGGGCGCCGGCTATGGCTACACCTTC. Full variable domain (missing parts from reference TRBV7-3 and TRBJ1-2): GAGVSQTPSNKVTEKGKYVELRCDPISGHTALYWYRQSLGQGPEFLIYFQGTGAADDSGLPNDRFFAVRPEGSVSTLKIQRTERGDSAVYLCASSLTGGAGYGYTFGSGTRLTVV.

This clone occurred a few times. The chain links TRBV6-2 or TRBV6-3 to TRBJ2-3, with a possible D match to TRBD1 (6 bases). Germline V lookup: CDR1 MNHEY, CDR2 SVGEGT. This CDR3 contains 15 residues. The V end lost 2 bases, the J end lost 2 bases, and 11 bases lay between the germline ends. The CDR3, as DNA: TGTGCCAGCAGTTACGAGGACAGATACACAGATACGCAGTATTTT. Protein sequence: CASSYEDRYTDTQYF.

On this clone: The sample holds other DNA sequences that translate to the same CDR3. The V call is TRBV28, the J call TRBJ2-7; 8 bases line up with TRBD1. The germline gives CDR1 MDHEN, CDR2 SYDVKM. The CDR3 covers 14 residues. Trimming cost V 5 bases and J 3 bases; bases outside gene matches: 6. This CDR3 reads CASSATGGLYEQYF. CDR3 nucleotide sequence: TGTGCCAGCAGTGCTACAGGGGGGCTCTACGAGCAGTACTTC.

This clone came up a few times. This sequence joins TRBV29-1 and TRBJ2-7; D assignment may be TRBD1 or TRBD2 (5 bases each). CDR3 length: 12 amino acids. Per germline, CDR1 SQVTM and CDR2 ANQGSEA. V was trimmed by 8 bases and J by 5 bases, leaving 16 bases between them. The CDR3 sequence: CSSTGTKDEQYF. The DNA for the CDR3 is TGCAGCTCGACGGGGACGAAGGACGAGCAGTACTTC.

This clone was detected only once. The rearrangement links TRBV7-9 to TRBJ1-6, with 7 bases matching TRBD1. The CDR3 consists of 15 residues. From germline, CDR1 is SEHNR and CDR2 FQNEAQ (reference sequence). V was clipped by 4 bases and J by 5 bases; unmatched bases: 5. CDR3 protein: CASSSSGTDNSPLHF. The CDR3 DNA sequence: TGTGCCAGCAGCTCGAGCGGGACAGATAATTCACCCCTCCACTTT.

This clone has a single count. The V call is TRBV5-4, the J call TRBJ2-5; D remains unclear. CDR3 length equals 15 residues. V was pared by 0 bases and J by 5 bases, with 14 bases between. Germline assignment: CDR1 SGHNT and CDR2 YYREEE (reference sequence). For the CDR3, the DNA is TGTGCCAGCAGCTTGGGGCCCCAGGCTACGGAGACCCAGTACTTC. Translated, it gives CASSLGPQATETQYF. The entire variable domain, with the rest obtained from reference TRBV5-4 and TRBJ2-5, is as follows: ETGVTQSPTHLIKTRGQQVTLRCSSQSGHNTVSWYQQALGQGPQFIFQYYREEENGRGNFPPRFSGLQFPNYSSELNVNALELDDSALYLCASSLGPQATETQYFGPGTRLLVL.

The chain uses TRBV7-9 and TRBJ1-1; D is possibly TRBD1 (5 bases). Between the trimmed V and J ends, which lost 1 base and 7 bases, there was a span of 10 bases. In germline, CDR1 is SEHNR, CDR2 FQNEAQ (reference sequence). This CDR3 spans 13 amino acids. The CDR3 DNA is TGTGCCAGCAGCTTAGAGGGACCTCGTGAAGCTTTCTTT. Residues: CASSLEGPREAFF.

The CDR3 region is CASSYPTVSSGNTIYF. In nucleotides, the CDR3 is TGTGCCAGCAGTTACCCGACAGTAAGCTCTGGAAACACCATATATTTT. V usage is TRBV6-6 and J usage is TRBJ1-3; TRBD1 is a possible D gene (5 bases). The germline V gene encodes CDR1 MNHNY and CDR2 SVGAGI (reference sequence). V lost 2 bases, J lost 0 bases, and 11 bases lay in between. The CDR3 length is 16 residues.

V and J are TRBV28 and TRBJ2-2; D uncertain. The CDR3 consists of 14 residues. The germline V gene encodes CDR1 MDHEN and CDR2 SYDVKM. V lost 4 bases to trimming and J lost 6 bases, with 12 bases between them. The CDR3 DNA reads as TGTGCCAGCAGTTCCGCCTGGGAAGCCGGGGAGCTGTTTTTT. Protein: CASSSAWEAGELFF.

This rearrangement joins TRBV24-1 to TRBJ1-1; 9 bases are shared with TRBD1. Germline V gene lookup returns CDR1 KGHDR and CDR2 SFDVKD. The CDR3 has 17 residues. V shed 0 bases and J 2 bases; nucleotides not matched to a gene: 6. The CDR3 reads CATSDLPLDRGNTEAFF. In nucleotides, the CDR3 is TGTGCCACCAGTGATTTGCCCTTGGACAGGGGTAACACTGAAGCTTTCTTT.